The next 5 T cell receptor beta chains were all read from a single sample in a study of control samples from healthy donors and cancer patients. The data were produced by immunoSEQ multiplex PCR, yet TCRdb's version contains in-frame clones alone and is incomplete. The sample lists around 150,000 clones, 88% occurring once. Sequencing used blood. These receptors all come from a man between 18 and 29 years old in good health.

V is TRBV15 and J is TRBJ2-4; D remains unclear. CDR3 length equals 17 residues. Trimming took off 1 base at V and 0 bases at J, with 13 bases between the two ends. The germline gives CDR1 LNHNV, CDR2 YYDKDF (reference sequence). The CDR3 loop is CATSRGTTQLAKNIQYF. CDR3 in DNA: TGTGCCACCAGCAGAGGAACTACCCAACTAGCCAAAAACATTCAGTACTTC.

The V gene is TRBV7-2, the J gene TRBJ1-4; maybe TRBD1 (5 bases). V lost 5 bases and J lost 0, with 16 bases in between. This CDR3 is 17 amino acids long. Germline CDR1 SGHTA, CDR2 FQGNSA. CDR3 amino acids: CASSLVGGESTNEKLFF. The CDR3 DNA follows: TGTGCCAGCAGCCTCGTCGGGGGGGAGTCAACTAATGAAAAACTGTTTTTT.

The chain is built from TRBV27 and TRBJ2-6; weak D call: TRBD2 (6 bases). Germline V CDR1 and CDR2: MNHEY, SMNVEV (reference sequence). This CDR3 has 17 amino acids. V shed 6 bases and J shed 2 bases, with 17 bases lying between them. The CDR3 sequence is CASRVAPTGAGANVLTF. The DNA for the CDR3 is TGTGCCAGCAGGGTCGCCCCCACGGGGGCTGGGGCCAACGTCCTGACTTTC.

V usage is TRBV5-6 and J usage is TRBJ1-1; a possible D gene is TRBD1 (6 bases). With 5 bases removed from V and 6 bases from J, the gap between germline ends came to 14 bases. There are 13 residues in the CDR3. Germline CDR1 is SGHDT and CDR2 is YYEEEE. The CDR3 loop reads CASRDSLRAEAFF. The CDR3 coding sequence is TGTGCCAGCAGGGACAGTCTGAGGGCTGAAGCTTTCTTT.

The chain joins TRBV13 to TRBJ1-1; 7 positions match TRBD1. With V trimmed by 1 base and J by 4 bases, 12 bases remained unmatched. The length of the CDR3 is 17 residues. CDR1 is PRHDT and CDR2 is FYEKMQ in the germline V gene (reference sequence). The CDR3 coding sequence is TGTGCCAGCAGCTTAGATTTAACAGGGGTAATGGCCACTGAAGCTTTCTTT. It yields the protein CASSLDLTGVMATEAFF.